These 24 T cell receptor beta chains share one sample of origin, sequenced in a study of blood T cells in healthy people across ages. A second PCR of 7 to 11 cycles used a sample-barcoded 5' primer and a J-beta primer mix. TCRdb fed the 5' RACE reads into MiXCR, producing one record per CDR3 protein. This table holds under 2,000,000 distinct CDR3 sequences, 49% found once. The specimen was blood. These receptors came from a woman aged 40 to 50 in good health.

The chain employs TRBV20-1 and TRBJ2-1, with TRBD2 identical over 8 bases. Unmatched junction bases numbered 8, after V lost 6 bases and J lost 4 bases. This CDR3 has 14 residues. Germline V CDR1 and CDR2: DFQATT, SNEGSKA (reference sequence). CDR3 in amino acids: CSASVSGGYNEQFF. The DNA of the CDR3 is TGCAGTGCCTCGGTCAGCGGGGGATACAATGAGCAGTTCTTC.

This clonotype has only a few counts. At one end the junction does not follow the germline gene, possibly because of a read error. The V and J genes are TRBV7-7 and TRBJ2-5; no definite D call. CDR3 size: 17 residues. CDR1 SSHAT and CDR2 FNYEAQ come from the germline V gene (reference sequence). The CDR3 DNA reads TGTGCTAGCAGCTTAAAGCCCCATGGTCAAGGCCAAGAGACCCAGTACTTC. Amino acid sequence: CASSLKPHGQGQETQYF.

Only a few counts were recorded for this clonotype. The V and J genes are TRBV6-5 and TRBJ1-6, with D possibly matching TRBD1 (6 bases). CDR1 and CDR2 from the germline V gene are MNHEY and SVGAGI. The CDR3 sequence is 16 residues long. V was trimmed by 5 bases and J by 6 bases, leaving 17 bases between them. CDR3 DNA sequence: TGTGCCAGCAGTAAGGGCCTAGGGGGGAGTAATTCACCCCTCCACTTT. Its translation: CASSKGLGGSNSPLHF.

V and J are TRBV20-1 and TRBJ1-5, with TRBD1 matching 7 bases. With V trimmed by 0 bases and J by 5 bases, 10 bases remained unmatched. Germline values: CDR1 DFQATT, CDR2 SNEGSKA (reference sequence). The CDR3 extends over 16 amino acids. The CDR3, as DNA: TGCAGTGCTAGAGATCAGGGCAGGGGGTGGGATCAGCCCCAGCATTTT. It is translated as CSARDQGRGWDQPQHF.

The chain recombines TRBV5-1 with TRBJ2-7; 9 nucleotides match TRBD1. Germline CDR1 SGHRS, CDR2 YFSETQ. V was pared by 4 bases and J by 5 bases, with 10 bases of the junction left unmatched. The CDR3 length is 15 residues. As DNA, the CDR3 is TGCGCCAGCAGCAATACCGGGACAGGGCCCAACGAGCAGTACTTC. This sequence encodes CASSNTGTGPNEQYF.

The rearrangement joins TRBV4-1 to TRBJ2-7, with 7 positions matching TRBD2. CDR3 length: 15 amino acids. The germline CDR1 and CDR2 sequences are MGHRA and YSYEKL. V was clipped by 4 bases and J by 3 bases; unmatched bases: 9. CDR3: CASSLPGLTIYEQYF. The DNA of the CDR3 is TGCGCCAGCAGCCTCCCGGGACTAACCATCTACGAGCAGTACTTC.

This clonotype occurred once. V usage is TRBV5-1 and J usage is TRBJ2-7; 10 nucleotides align to TRBD1. V lost 4 bases to trimming and J lost 3 bases; unmatched junction nucleotides: 10. CDR3 length equals 16 residues. Germline V gene sequence: CDR1 SGHRS, CDR2 YFSETQ. Written as DNA, the CDR3 is TGCGCCAGCAGCGGAAGATTGACAGGGGGCATCTACGAGCAGTACTTC. Its protein product is CASSGRLTGGIYEQYF.

The chain combines TRBV6-5 with TRBJ2-6; D uncertain. With 6 bases removed from V and 1 base from J, the gap between germline ends came to 10 bases. CDR3 length: 15 amino acids. The germline V gene has CDR1 MNHEY and CDR2 SVGAGI. DNA of the CDR3: TGTGCCAGCAGACCCTACGAGTCTGGGGCCAACGTCCTGACTTTC. Its translation is CASRPYESGANVLTF.

The genes are TRBV6-5 and TRBJ1-5; 9 nucleotides match TRBD1. Trimming took 5 bases from V and 6 from J; bases not matched to a gene: 8. Germline loops: CDR1 MNHEY, CDR2 SVGAGI. The CDR3 sequence is 15 residues long. CDR3 nucleotides: TGTGCCAGCAGTCCAGGGACAGGGAAGATTCAGCCCCAGCATTTT. This translates into CASSPGTGKIQPQHF.

J is TRBJ2-3 and V is TRBV28; TRBD2 matches 8 bases. This CDR3 spans 18 amino acids. Germline loops: CDR1 MDHEN, CDR2 SYDVKM. Trimming removed 7 bases from V and 2 bases from J; junction bases left unmatched: 17. Written as DNA, the CDR3 is TGTGCCAGCACCTACTCCTTAATAGGGACTAGACCCACAGATACGCAGTATTTT. Protein: CASTYSLIGTRPTDTQYF. The whole variable domain, remainder taken from reference TRBV28 and TRBJ2-3, is DVKVTQSSRYLVKRTGEKVFLECVQDMDHENMFWYRQDPGLGLRLIYFSYDVKMKEKGDIPEGYSVSREKKERFSLILESASTNQTSMYLCASTYSLIGTRPTDTQYFGPGTRLTVL.

V usage is TRBV13 and J usage is TRBJ1-6; the D gene is possibly TRBD1 (5 bases). Germline V gene lookup returns CDR1 PRHDT and CDR2 FYEKMQ (reference sequence). The CDR3 runs to 18 residues. Trimming stripped 1 base from V and 0 bases from J, with 13 bases between. Written as DNA, the CDR3 is TGTGCCAGCAGCTTAGTCGCAGGGAGGGGCTCCTATAATTCACCCCTCCACTTT. It is translated as CASSLVAGRGSYNSPLHF.

This clonotype has only a few counts. V gene TRBV4-3 combines with J gene TRBJ2-1, with D perhaps matching TRBD2 (6 bases). CDR3 length: 13 residues. Germline-derived CDR1 and CDR2 are LGHNA and YSLEER. Trimming took 2 bases from V and 7 from J, leaving 9 bases between them. The DNA of the CDR3 is TGCGCCAGCAGCCAATGGGGGGTAAATGAGCAGTTCTTC. Encoded protein: CASSQWGVNEQFF.

The chain links TRBV7-2 to TRBJ1-2; tentatively, D is TRBD1 (5 bases). The CDR3 is made up of 14 amino acids. V was trimmed by 4 bases and J by 7 bases, leaving 16 bases between them. Germline CDR1 SGHTA, CDR2 FQGNSA. CDR3 in amino acids: CASSSRGLFTGYTF. CDR3 DNA sequence: TGTGCCAGCAGCTCCCGGGGACTGTTCACTGGCTACACCTTC.

V and J are TRBV6-1 and TRBJ2-5; D call uncertain. This CDR3 is 15 amino acids long. V was trimmed by 2 bases and J by 1 base, leaving 11 bases between them. CDR1 is MNHNS, CDR2 SASEGT, per germline. The CDR3 sequence is CASSELQTIQETQYF. CDR3 in DNA: TGTGCCAGCAGTGAACTCCAGACAATCCAAGAGACCCAGTACTTC.

This clonotype was observed a few times. The chain couples TRBV10-3 to TRBJ2-6, with 9 bases identical to TRBD1. The V gene's germline CDR1 is ENHRY and CDR2 SYGVKD. This CDR3 spans 18 amino acids. Unmatched junction bases numbered 7, after V lost 3 bases and J lost 1 base. The CDR3 loop reads CAISEWGQGLSGANVLTF. The DNA of the CDR3 is TGTGCCATCAGTGAATGGGGACAGGGTCTATCTGGGGCCAACGTCCTGACTTTC.

The chain carries TRBV4-3 and TRBJ2-7; weak D call: TRBD1 (6 bases). The germline V gene encodes CDR1 LGHNA and CDR2 YSLEER. CDR3 length: 17 residues. Trimming removed 0 bases at V and 7 bases at J, with 22 bases between. CDR3 bases: TGCGCCAGCAGCCAAGATATCGTACAGGGAAATACGGGGGAGCAGTACTTC. Translated, it gives CASSQDIVQGNTGEQYF.

V gene TRBV9 combines with J gene TRBJ1-2; a possible D gene is TRBD1 (5 bases). This CDR3 has 19 amino acids. The V gene's germline CDR1 is SGDLS and CDR2 YYNGEE. Trimming cost V 1 base and J 2 bases, with 24 bases left between them. This chain's CDR3 is CASSVSRKAGNTLNYGYTF. The DNA for the CDR3 is TGTGCCAGCAGCGTAAGCCGAAAGGCAGGGAACACCCTAAACTATGGCTACACCTTC.

The V and J genes are TRBV7-4 and TRBJ1-4; D not resolved. Germline V lookup: CDR1 SGHVT, CDR2 SQSDAQ. The CDR3 consists of 15 residues. V was trimmed by 2 bases and J by 5 bases, leaving 12 bases between them. CDR3 bases: TGTGCCAGCAGCTTAAAGTCACAGCAGAATGAAAAACTGTTTTTT. Protein product: CASSLKSQQNEKLFF.

The chain joins TRBV6-6 to TRBJ1-1; a possible D gene is TRBD1 (5 bases). Trimming removed 8 bases from V and 4 bases from J, with 14 bases in between. This CDR3 is 13 amino acids long. The germline CDR1 and CDR2 sequences are MNHNY and SVGAGI (reference sequence). Here the CDR3 reads CASLILGGTEAFF. The CDR3 bases are TGTGCCAGCCTTATACTGGGGGGCACTGAAGCTTTCTTT.

The genes are TRBV20-1 and TRBJ2-1; D remains ambiguous. The V and J ends lost 0 bases and 10 bases respectively, with 13 bases between them. In germline, CDR1 is DFQATT, CDR2 SNEGSKA (reference sequence). The length of the CDR3 is 13 residues. Here the CDR3 reads CSARDFGVGEQFF. In DNA, the CDR3 is TGCAGTGCTAGAGATTTTGGGGTGGGGGAGCAGTTCTTC.

The table lists this clonotype with a few counts. The V and J genes are TRBV5-1 and TRBJ1-2; D is ambiguous. Trimming took off 0 bases at V and 8 bases at J, with 8 bases between the two ends. The CDR3 is 12 amino acids. The germline gives CDR1 SGHRS, CDR2 YFSETQ. Written as DNA, the CDR3 is TGCGCCAGCAGCTTGGAAGAGTACGGCTACACCTTC. It codes for CASSLEEYGYTF.

J is TRBJ1-1 and V is TRBV20-1; D is unclear. Germline V gene data show CDR1 as DFQATT and CDR2 as SNEGSKA (reference sequence). Trimming stripped 8 bases from V and 0 bases from J, with 19 bases between. The CDR3 contains 15 residues. The CDR3 region has the DNA TGCAGTATTTCTACTCCCCATTCTATGAACACTGAAGCTTTCTTT. It encodes CSISTPHSMNTEAFF.

The rearrangement uses TRBV7-2 and TRBJ1-1; D gene ambiguous. Trimming shortened V by 6 bases and J by 1 base, and 12 bases separated the two germline ends. The CDR3 covers 14 residues. Per the germline V gene, CDR1 is SGHTA and CDR2 is FQGNSA. The CDR3 bases are TGTGCCAGCAGTCGCCGGTCGACGAACACTGAAGCTTTCTTT. The encoded protein is CASSRRSTNTEAFF.

The chain couples TRBV3-1 to TRBJ2-1; 9 bases are shared with TRBD2. With 0 bases clipped from V and 10 bases from J, the junction kept 7 bases outside the gene matches. CDR1 is LGHDT, CDR2 YNNKEL, per germline (reference sequence). The CDR3 extends over 15 amino acids. The CDR3 sequence is CASSQDWRGGGEQFF. CDR3 sequence (DNA): TGTGCCAGCAGCCAAGATTGGCGGGGGGGAGGGGAGCAGTTCTTC.